The T cell receptor (beta chain) described here comes from a study of radiotherapy plus CTLA-4 blockade in lung cancer. Study findings and constraints: Expansion in blood of tumor-derived TCR clones was seen after radiotherapy plus ipilimumab.

As regards this clone: Its specificity is unknown.

The CDR3 consists of 15 residues. From germline, CDR1 is LGHNA and CDR2 YSLEER. Trimming pared 0 bases from V and 0 bases from J, leaving 6 bases between. The protocol was immunoSEQ multiplex PCR, while the TCRdb copy is restricted to in-frame clones and leaves out a portion. The sample has 43,000 or so clones, roughly four fifths seen once; the top ten hold 3.5%. The source is a human donor with non-small cell lung cancer who had a complete response to radiotherapy plus ipilimumab. V usage is TRBV4-3 and J usage is TRBJ1-3, with D unclear. The input for sequencing was peripheral blood, taken from a patient treated with radiotherapy plus ipilimumab. CDR3 DNA sequence: TGCGCCAGCAGCCAAGAACCCAGCTCTGGAAACACCATATATTTT. Amino acids: CASSQEPSSGNTIYF.